Reported below is one T cell receptor beta chain. This entry comes from a study of T cell changes during pregnancy in multiple sclerosis. Sequenced by immunoSEQ multiplex PCR; TCRdb stores in-frame clones only, minus some. Found here are around 99,000 clones, about 92% of them singletons; the top ten hold roughly 3%. The CDR3 has 16 amino acids. Germline loops: CDR1 LNHDA, CDR2 SQIVND (reference sequence). V was clipped by 6 bases and J by 8 bases; unmatched bases: 14. V and J are TRBV19 and TRBJ2-1, with 9 nucleotides matching TRBD2. This material consisted of peripheral blood, taken in the first trimester of pregnancy. The sequence derives from a female donor with multiple sclerosis, enrolled in a pregnancy study. The CDR3, as DNA: TGTGCCAGTAGCCTAGGCGGGAGGGCCAATTTCGATGAGCAGTTCTTC. This gives the protein CASSLGGRANFDEQFF.